These 21 T cell receptor beta chains originate from one sample sequenced in a study of Graves' ophthalmopathy and Graves' hyperthyroidism. Amplified TCR beta CDR3 regions were obtained using RNA transcripts as template. RT-PCR with HTBI primers came first, then second-round multiplex PCR. Each CDR3 protein is one row after TCRdb ran MiXCR on the multiplex PCR reads. Of roughly 160,000 distinct CDR3 sequences in the sample, around 39% are singletons; the top ten hold roughly 8.9%. The material sequenced was peripheral blood. Receptors were obtained from a man aged 30 to 39 with Graves' ophthalmopathy.

This clonotype has a count of ten or more. The V and J genes are TRBV6-5 and TRBJ2-7; 7 nucleotides match TRBD2. Germline trimming cut 3 bases from V and 7 bases from J; bases unmatched to any gene: 6. The CDR3 is 13 amino acids. Germline CDR1 and CDR2: MNHEY and SVGAGI. DNA for the CDR3: TGTGCCAGCAGTTATGGGAGGGCGCTGGAGCAGTACTTC. Translated: CASSYGRALEQYF.

The chain couples TRBV24-1 to TRBJ2-2; D is ambiguous. V was pared by 4 bases and J by 5 bases, with 10 bases between. The V gene's germline CDR1 is KGHDR and CDR2 SFDVKD. The CDR3 is made up of 14 amino acids. The CDR3 nucleotides are TGTGCCACCAGTGAAGCCCACCAAACCGGGGAGCTGTTTTTT. Translating gives CATSEAHQTGELFF.

Many counts were recorded for this clonotype. This chain uses TRBV7-2 with TRBJ1-1, with TRBD1 as a possible D gene (5 bases). The V gene's germline CDR1 is SGHTA and CDR2 FQGNSA. The V gene lost 4 bases and the J gene lost 4 bases, with 13 bases spanning the gap. The CDR3 has 14 amino acids. The CDR3 spells CASSSRPGSTEAFF. In nucleotides, the CDR3 is TGTGCCAGCAGCTCCCGACCAGGGTCCACTGAAGCTTTCTTT. Variable domain in full (rest from reference TRBV7-2 and TRBJ1-1): GAGVSQSPSNKVTEKGKDVELRCDPISGHTALYWYRQSLGQGLEFLIYFQGNSAPDKSGLPSDRFSAERTGGSVSTLTIQRTQQEDSAVYLCASSSRPGSTEAFFGQGTRLTVV.

The chain carries TRBV7-8 and TRBJ2-5; no reliable D call. The ends were cut back, 6 bases at V and 2 bases at J, with 10 bases in the middle. This CDR3 contains 13 residues. CDR1 is SGHVS and CDR2 is FQNEAQ in the germline V gene. The CDR3 DNA is TGTGCCAGCAGGAATGATGATCAAGAGACCCAGTACTTC. Its protein product is CASRNDDQETQYF.

This clonotype was seen ten or more times. The V and J genes are TRBV24-1 and TRBJ2-5, with a weak D call TRBD1 (6 bases). V lost 10 bases and J lost 5, with 13 bases in between. Germline CDR1 is KGHDR and CDR2 is SFDVKD. The CDR3 covers 12 residues. CDR3 DNA sequence: TGTGCCACAGCACAGGGTTCGGAGACCCAGTACTTC. Its translation: CATAQGSETQYF.

This clonotype was found many times. This chain connects TRBV30 to TRBJ1-6; D ambiguous. Germline lookup yields CDR1 GTSNPN and CDR2 SVGIG (reference sequence). V lost 1 base and J 7 bases, leaving 8 bases between the germline ends. This CDR3 comprises 13 residues. This CDR3 is CAWSGQSNSPLHF. The CDR3 region has the DNA TGTGCCTGGAGTGGTCAGAGCAATTCACCCCTCCACTTT.

This clonotype was recorded many times. The V and J genes are TRBV12-5 and TRBJ1-1, with D hard to call. The germline V gene has CDR1 LGHNT and CDR2 FRNRAP. The CDR3 is 12 amino acids. V was clipped by 7 bases and J by 5 bases, with 11 bases between them. CDR3 loop: CASVKRGTEAFF. Here the CDR3 DNA reads TGTGCTAGTGTCAAACGGGGTACTGAAGCTTTCTTT.

The table lists this clonotype with a count of one. The chain combines TRBV20-1 with TRBJ1-2; tentatively, D is TRBD1 (6 bases). Germline CDR1 and CDR2: DFQATT and SNEGSKA (reference sequence). The CDR3 sequence is 12 residues long. The V end lost 4 bases, the J end lost 8 bases, and 14 bases lay between the germline ends. The CDR3 protein is CSATGTSHGYTF. As DNA, the CDR3 is TGCAGTGCTACCGGGACATCACACGGCTACACCTTC.

In its sample, this clonotype was seen once. The V call is TRBV11-2, the J call TRBJ2-4; D not resolved. CDR3 length equals 13 residues. The germline V gene encodes CDR1 SGHAT and CDR2 FQNNGV. The V end was cut by 5 bases, the J end by 6 bases, with 11 bases between. The CDR3 region is CASSRQVPNIQYF. Here the CDR3 DNA reads TGTGCCAGCAGCCGTCAGGTTCCAAACATTCAGTACTTC.

The chain is built from TRBV18 and TRBJ1-6; D is unclear. Germline V lookup: CDR1 KGHSH, CDR2 LQKENI. V lost 5 bases and J lost 0, with 8 bases in between. The CDR3 has 15 amino acids. The CDR3 loop reads CASSESSSYNSPLHF. The CDR3 DNA reads TGTGCCAGCTCAGAATCAAGCTCCTATAATTCACCCCTCCACTTT.

This clonotype came up many times. Possible read error: a much larger clone is one base away. Here the CDR3 omits its conserved ending phenylalanine or tryptophan, so a read error is the likely source. The V call is TRBV30, the J call TRBJ1-1; 7 bases agree with TRBD1. Germline V gene lookup returns CDR1 GTSNPN and CDR2 SVGIG (reference sequence). The CDR3 totals 16 residues. J lost 3 bases, V lost 0 bases, and 10 bases had no gene match. CDR3 in amino acids: CAWSVQYRGPDTEAFS. In DNA form, the CDR3 reads TGTGCCTGGAGTGTACAGTATAGGGGGCCGGACACTGAAGCTTTCTCT.

The chain's CDR3 is CASSRRDRDHQPQHF. DNA for the CDR3: TGTGCCAGTAGTAGACGGGACAGGGATCACCAGCCCCAGCATTTT. V and J are TRBV19 and TRBJ1-5, with TRBD1 matching over 9 bases. In germline, CDR1 is LNHDA, CDR2 SQIVND (reference sequence). V was clipped by 4 bases and J by 7 bases; unmatched bases: 8. CDR3 length: 15 amino acids.

This clonotype was detected a few times. This chain joins TRBV6-5 and TRBJ2-5, with TRBD1 matching 7 bases. The CDR3 loop spans 14 amino acids. Germline values: CDR1 MNHEY, CDR2 SVGAGI. Trimming cost V 4 bases and J 6 bases; bases outside gene matches: 8. CDR3 in DNA: TGTGCCAGCAGTTCCGGACAGGTGGGAAAGACCCAGTACTTC. It is translated as CASSSGQVGKTQYF.

The J gene is TRBJ2-7, the V gene TRBV12-3 or TRBV12-4; maybe TRBD2 (5 bases). With 3 bases removed from V and 3 bases from J, the gap between germline ends came to 12 bases. This CDR3 is 14 amino acids long. CDR3 nucleotide sequence: TGTGCCAGCAGTTTTCGGCGGACTTTCTACGAGCAGTACTTC. It yields the protein CASSFRRTFYEQYF.

This clonotype was seen ten or more times. Here the CDR3 reads CSVGGAETQYF. The CDR3 bases are TGCAGCGTTGGGGGTGCAGAGACCCAGTACTTC. This sequence joins TRBV29-1 and TRBJ2-5; D is unresolved. This CDR3 comprises 11 residues. Deletions cut 4 bases from V and 4 bases from J, with 7 bases between. Germline CDR1 SQVTM, CDR2 ANQGSEA.

The chain uses TRBV9 and TRBJ1-6; D unclear. CDR1 is SGDLS and CDR2 is YYNGEE in the germline V gene. CDR3 size: 15 residues. Trimming stripped 0 bases from V and 7 bases from J, with 11 bases between. Here the CDR3 DNA reads TGTGCCAGCAGCGTAGACTCAACACAAAATTCACCCCTCCACTTT. It yields the protein CASSVDSTQNSPLHF.

This clonotype came up once. The rearrangement joins TRBV11-2 to TRBJ2-2; 8 bases agree with TRBD2. The CDR3 spans 16 residues. The ends lost 2 bases at V and 5 bases at J; junction bases unmatched: 7. Germline V lookup: CDR1 SGHAT, CDR2 FQNNGV. CDR3 sequence (DNA): TGTGCCAGCAGCTTAATCGAGGCTAGCGGGACCGGGGAGCTGTTTTTT. Protein product: CASSLIEASGTGELFF.

V and J are TRBV6-2 or TRBV6-3 and TRBJ2-7; the D gene is possibly TRBD2 (5 bases). The V gene lost 6 bases and the J gene lost 7 bases, with 16 bases spanning the gap. CDR1 MNHEY and CDR2 SVGEGT come from the germline V gene. The CDR3 length is 13 residues. The CDR3 is CASRTSSGVEQYF. The CDR3 bases are TGTGCCAGCAGAACCTCATCCGGGGTGGAGCAGTACTTC.

This clonotype came up many times. The chain uses TRBV12-3 or TRBV12-4 and TRBJ1-1; 9 bases line up with TRBD1. V was pared by 5 bases and J by 3 bases, with 10 bases of the junction left unmatched. The CDR3 contains 16 residues. The chain's CDR3 is CASSPSPGQGDTEAFF. The CDR3 DNA is TGTGCCAGCAGTCCTAGTCCGGGACAGGGAGACACTGAAGCTTTCTTT.

V gene TRBV6-1 combines with J gene TRBJ2-7; TRBD1 matches at 9 bases. CDR3 size: 14 residues. Per germline, CDR1 MNHNS and CDR2 SASEGT. J gave up 0 bases and V 6 bases, and 3 bases lay outside the gene matches. In DNA form, the CDR3 reads TGTGCCAGCAGACGGGACAGGGCCTCCTACGAGCAGTACTTC. Encoded protein: CASRRDRASYEQYF.

This clonotype was recorded at least ten times. The chain combines TRBV12-3 or TRBV12-4 with TRBJ2-7, with 9 bases fitting TRBD1. Trimming at V came to 6 bases and at J to 3 bases, leaving 6 bases not matched to a gene. CDR3 length equals 14 residues. CDR3 sequence reads: CASRSAGQGYEQYF. CDR3 bases: TGTGCCAGCAGAAGCGCGGGACAGGGCTACGAGCAGTACTTC.